A selection of T cell receptor beta chains follows, all from one sample in a study of T cells after somatic rescue of genetic block. The protocol was immunoSEQ multiplex PCR, while the TCRdb copy is restricted to in-frame clones and leaves out a portion. The sample records about 72,000 clones, approximately 91% being singletons. The sequenced material came from peripheral blood mononuclear cells (PBMCs). All receptors come from a man between 25 and 39 years old. CDR3s include the opening cysteine and the closing phenylalanine or tryptophan. Fields, in order: CDR3 DNA, CDR3 protein, J gene, CDR3 length, clone size, V gene, D gene. D genes are given only for firm matches. A clone size is listed for some rows: how often the clone was seen (once, few, many), or a class if it is expanded.

DNA: TGCGCCAGCAGCTTGGCTTCGGCAGGGGGGGCCGAGCAGTACTTC; CDR3: CASSLASAGGAEQYF; J: TRBJ2-7; length: 15; size: .; V: TRBV5-1; D: .
DNA: TGTGCCACCAGCAGGCCCCTAGGCCCGGTGGAGCCCCAGCATTTT; CDR3: CATSRPLGPVEPQHF; J: TRBJ1-5; length: 15; size: once; V: TRBV15; D: .
DNA: TGTGCCAGTAGTCGGGACAGGGGGGCAGATACGCAGTATTTT; CDR3: CASSRDRGADTQYF; J: TRBJ2-3; length: 14; size: few; V: TRBV19; D: TRBD1
DNA: TGTGCCAGCAGTGTTCTAGCGGGAGGGTTTTTCTACGAGCAGTACTTC; CDR3: CASSVLAGGFFYEQYF; J: TRBJ2-7; length: 16; size: .; V: TRBV2; D: TRBD2
DNA: TGTGCCAGCAGAAGAACGGCTAGCGGAAACTACAATGAGCAGTTCTTC; CDR3: CASRRTASGNYNEQFF; J: TRBJ2-1; length: 16; size: .; V: TRBV27; D: TRBD2
DNA: TGTGCCAGCAGTGATCGGGATTTAAGTAACTATGGCTACACCTTC; CDR3: CASSDRDLSNYGYTF; J: TRBJ1-2; length: 15; size: .; V: TRBV6-1; D: .
DNA: TGTGCCAGCAGCCTAAGGGGCCGGCCCACAGATACGCAGTATTTT; CDR3: CASSLRGRPTDTQYF; J: TRBJ2-3; length: 15; size: .; V: TRBV11-2; D: .
DNA: TGCGCCAGCAGCTTGGAGGGAGATACGCAGTATTTT; CDR3: CASSLEGDTQYF; J: TRBJ2-3; length: 12; size: .; V: TRBV5-1; D: .
DNA: TGTGCCAGCAGTGTCAGGCGACAGGGATTGGGTCTTAGCACAGATACGCAGTATTTT; CDR3: CASSVRRQGLGLSTDTQYF; J: TRBJ2-3; length: 19; size: once; V: TRBV2; D: TRBD1
DNA: TGTGCCACCAGCAGAGCTACTAGCGGGCCATACAATGAGCAGTTCTTC; CDR3: CATSRATSGPYNEQFF; J: TRBJ2-1; length: 16; size: .; V: TRBV15; D: TRBD2
DNA: TGTGCCAGCAGTTTAGGTGGTGGACGCAGGAGCTCCTACAATGAGCAGTTCTTC; CDR3: CASSLGGGRRSSYNEQFF; J: TRBJ2-1; length: 18; size: .; V: TRBV28; D: .
DNA: TGCGCCAGCAGCTACGTAGCGGGAGGTAATGAGCAGTTCTTC; CDR3: CASSYVAGGNEQFF; J: TRBJ2-1; length: 14; size: .; V: TRBV5-1; D: TRBD2
DNA: TGTGCCAGTACACTAGCGGGAGGGGCCGGGGAGCTGTTTTTT; CDR3: CASTLAGGAGELFF; J: TRBJ2-2; length: 14; size: .; V: TRBV7-2; D: TRBD2
DNA: TGCAGCGCCAGGACTAGCGGGGACTACGAGCAGTACTTC; CDR3: CSARTSGDYEQYF; J: TRBJ2-7; length: 13; size: .; V: TRBV29-1; D: TRBD2
DNA: TGTGCCAGCAGCTTAGGGGCTAGCGGGAGCACAGATACGCAGTATTTT; CDR3: CASSLGASGSTDTQYF; J: TRBJ2-3; length: 16; size: .; V: TRBV7-8; D: TRBD2
DNA: TGCGCCAGCAGCCAAGTGGCCAATTCCTACGAGCAGTACTTC; CDR3: CASSQVANSYEQYF; J: TRBJ2-7; length: 14; size: .; V: TRBV4-1; D: .
DNA: TGTGCCAGCAGGGGGACAGGCCTCACCTCACCCCTCCACTTT; CDR3: CASRGTGLTSPLHF; J: TRBJ1-6; length: 14; size: .; V: TRBV6-6; D: TRBD1
DNA: TGTGCCAGCTTCGGGGACTACACGAACACCGGGGAGCTGTTTTTT; CDR3: CASFGDYTNTGELFF; J: TRBJ2-2; length: 15; size: .; V: TRBV11-2; D: TRBD2
DNA: TGTGCCAGCAGTCCCGGACTAGCGGGATCTCCCAATGAGCAGTTCTTC; CDR3: CASSPGLAGSPNEQFF; J: TRBJ2-1; length: 16; size: .; V: TRBV28; D: TRBD2
DNA: TGTGCCAGCAGCCGAAGGGCGCAGGGAAACTATGGCTACACCTTC; CDR3: CASSRRAQGNYGYTF; J: TRBJ1-2; length: 15; size: .; V: TRBV5-5; D: .
DNA: TGTGCCACCAGCAGAGATCCGGGACATAATTCACCCCTCCACTTT; CDR3: CATSRDPGHNSPLHF; J: TRBJ1-6; length: 15; size: .; V: TRBV15; D: .
DNA: TGTGCCAGCAGTGAAGGACAGGGCCGCAATCAGCCCCAGCATTTT; CDR3: CASSEGQGRNQPQHF; J: TRBJ1-5; length: 15; size: .; V: TRBV6-1; D: TRBD1
DNA: TGTGCCAGCAGTACGGGACAGGGCGAAGAGACCCAGTACTTC; CDR3: CASSTGQGEETQYF; J: TRBJ2-5; length: 14; size: .; V: TRBV2; D: TRBD1
DNA: TGTGCCAGCAGCTTAGTTTGGGGGCGGCACAATGAGCAGTTCTTC; CDR3: CASSLVWGRHNEQFF; J: TRBJ2-1; length: 15; size: .; V: TRBV7-8; D: .
DNA: TGCGCCAGCAGCTTTAGACAGGGGGCGCGCAATGAGCAGTTCTTC; CDR3: CASSFRQGARNEQFF; J: TRBJ2-1; length: 15; size: .; V: TRBV5-1; D: TRBD1
DNA: TGTGCCAGCAGCTGGGGACTAGCGGGAGGCGGCACAGATACGCAGTATTTT; CDR3: CASSWGLAGGGTDTQYF; J: TRBJ2-3; length: 17; size: once; V: TRBV11-2; D: TRBD2
DNA: TGTGCCAGCAGCTGGCTAGGGCAGGTGAACACCGGGGAGCTGTTTTTT; CDR3: CASSWLGQVNTGELFF; J: TRBJ2-2; length: 16; size: .; V: TRBV7-9; D: .
DNA: TGCGCCAGCAGCCCTGGACAGAGTATGAACACTGAAGCTTTCTTT; CDR3: CASSPGQSMNTEAFF; J: TRBJ1-1; length: 15; size: .; V: TRBV5-1; D: .
DNA: TGTGCCAGCAGCCAAGCAGGCGAGGCAGATACGCAGTATTTT; CDR3: CASSQAGEADTQYF; J: TRBJ2-3; length: 14; size: once; V: TRBV4-2; D: .
DNA: TGTGCCAGCAGCGCCTGGGACTCAGACATTCAGTACTTC; CDR3: CASSAWDSDIQYF; J: TRBJ2-4; length: 13; size: .; V: TRBV9; D: .
DNA: TGCGCCAGCAGCCAAGATTTGGGGGAAGAGACCCAGTACTTC; CDR3: CASSQDLGEETQYF; J: TRBJ2-5; length: 14; size: .; V: TRBV4-3; D: .
DNA: TGTGCCAGCAGCTTGGGACAGGGGACCGGGGAGCTGTTTTTT; CDR3: CASSLGQGTGELFF; J: TRBJ2-2; length: 14; size: .; V: TRBV5-4; D: TRBD1
DNA: TGTGCTGGGGGACGACAGAGGGGCACTGAAGCTTTCTTT; CDR3: CAGGRQRGTEAFF; J: TRBJ1-1; length: 13; size: .; V: TRBV12-5; D: .